This entry features one TCR beta chain sequence. No cognate antigen has been identified for it. Base qualities are not provided; no much larger clone lies one nucleotide away. The cohort was made up of several hundred healthy bone marrow donors. All cohort members were sampled while nominally healthy, although unrecorded immune exposures were likely present. The donor was CMV seronegative and was included in the group of a few hundred seronegative cohort members. A peripheral blood sample was provided by each donor, and peripheral blood mononuclear cells were used for TCR beta sequencing. The Qiagen DNeasy Blood Extraction Kit was used to extract genomic DNA from the blood cell samples. This record comes from a study of cytomegalovirus exposure and HLA in healthy donors (TCRdb year 2017). Broadly, across the study: An earlier analysis of some 500 of the donors reported 250 to 350 Gb of sequence data and 100 million to 130 million unique TCR beta sequences from 150 million to 200 million T cells. An early release covering more than 500 HLA-typed donors comprised about 290 gigabases of sequencing data and tens of millions of unique TCR sequences. The genetic ancestry cluster associated with self-reported Caucasian donors included about four fifths of the 398 genotyped donors. The study was designed to test whether signatures of past pathogen exposure could be identified by cataloging public T cell receptors. The study used immunosequencing to profile the T cell repertoires of approximately 630 subjects and linked those repertoires to cytomegalovirus serostatus. Besides the first cohort of around 670 subjects, a separate validation cohort made up of over a hundred different subjects was used. To predict cytomegalovirus infection status, the study brought together high-throughput TCR immunosequencing, statistical association of individual TCRs with disease status, and machine learning. To study patterns of TCR occurrence, a later analysis re-analyzed previously published TCR beta repertoires from around 670 donors and added high-resolution HLA genotyping. Rather than drawing on any new phenotypic data, the later analysis identified candidate immune exposures from TCR beta sequences and the way those sequences occurred across donors. In an earlier analysis of roughly 580 of the donors, high-throughput TCR beta sequencing was used to judge whether each TCR beta V gene segment behaved as functional or pseudogenic. Alongside the repertoire data, information on donor age, sex, ethnicity and CMV serostatus was compiled. A later genetic analysis used genome-wide SNP genotypes for about three fifths of the 666 donors, treating that subset as a discovery cohort. All discovery cohort repertoires had been generated on a single sequencing platform. HLA typing covered class I and class II loci at four-digit resolution. The number of typed donors differed by locus: about 620-640 for A, B, C, DRB1 and DQB1; approximately 520 for DQA1; 606 for DPA1; and approximately 450 for DPB1. Roughly 5 DR-DQ haplotypes were handled as single units for association and clustering, since linkage in the cohort was strong. Among roughly 400 genotyped donors of the cohort, an average of approximately 220,000 unique TCR beta nucleotide sequences was sequenced per donor, of which 15% to 20% were non-productive. General findings and caveats noted by the study authors: Immune exposure information for the cohort was limited to CMV serostatus. A few of the identified cytomegalovirus-associated TCR beta chains were confirmed in vitro to be specific for cytomegalovirus antigens. Because some donors lacked HLA typing at each locus, the association tests relied only on the typed subset. This cohort had only TCR beta chains sequenced, and the lack of alpha or paired-chain data limited which features could be detected. In a later analysis, most CMV-associated TCR beta chains were found to appear HLA-restricted, with HLA associations seemingly driven largely by CMV exposure. The earlier analysis of approximately 540 of the donors excluded 15 to 20 rarely observed V segments, including chromosome 9 orphons, because counts were too low. In both the original and validation cohorts, the classifier was reported to diagnose cytomegalovirus status with high specificity and sensitivity. Across donors, most TCR sequences were observed very rarely, whereas some public TCRs were present in many individuals. According to the authors, the approach could potentially be generalized to other disease states and immunological phenotypes. When HLA alleles, especially DR and DQ, strongly co-occurred, TCR associations were difficult to assign to individual alleles. In the study, approximately 160 TCR beta chains were listed as associated with cytomegalovirus. At a false discovery rate of 0.05, a later analysis linked under 20,000 TCR beta sequences to specific HLA alleles. Some IMGT-functional V segments, including TRBV6-2 and TRBV6-3, could not be told apart with the 87-base-pair reads, so those segments were excluded. A later analysis reported that several top co-occurrence clusters appeared linked to parvovirus B19, influenza, CMV and Epstein-Barr virus. Correlated functional status among segregating V segments might reflect linkage disequilibrium, but an unknown experimental factor could not be ruled out. A later genetic analysis associated a missense DCLRE1C variant with V-gene and J-gene trimming of TCR beta chains, and an independent cohort replicated the association. In an earlier analysis of some 640 of the donors, most TCR beta V segments were observed in productive rearrangements about 87% or about 30% of the time, broadly matching IMGT annotations. A further reported finding was that TCR beta sequences accurately predicted the HLA-A and HLA-B alleles for most subjects in the first cohort. A group of highly shared sequence variants was considered likely to be a technical artifact of the sequencing pipeline. In a later analysis, HLA-associated TCR beta chains were found to be more clonally expanded and to have lower generation probabilities than equally common non-associated chains. According to a later genetic analysis, donors in an Asian-associated ancestry cluster had fewer N-insertions in productive TCRs than the roughly 660-donor mean. Presence/absence analyses assumed roughly uniform sequencing depth across donors, an assumption that may not hold. A later analysis found that TCR association rates varied across HLA loci, with DRB1 alleles showing the most associated TCRs and HLA-C alleles the fewest.

From the cysteine up to the phenylalanine, the CDR3 has a length of 14 residues. Left in the record is the CDR3 DNA by itself, 42 bases read in frame from the first base. As encoded in the germline V gene, CDR1 is SGHVS while CDR2 is FQNEAQ. V gives up 6 bases and J gives up 2 bases, and the segment between their germline ends measures 12 bases. Libraries were prepared through the immunoSEQ multiplex PCR assay. For the multiplex PCR, a mixture combining 60 forward primers for TCR Vbeta segments and 13 reverse primers for TCR Jbeta segments was used. Amplification of the CDR3 region of rearranged TCR beta genes was performed with a multiplex PCR assay on genomic DNA. Amplified TCR beta libraries were sequenced as 87-base-pair reads on the Illumina HiSeq System. The original methods were these. A later analysis tallied tens of millions of unique TCR beta chains across the 660 or so repertoires, and about 12 million of those chains were shared by two or more donors. Raw reads were error-corrected and collapsed into unique sequences by a nearest-neighbor algorithm in which closely related sequences were merged to remove PCR and sequencing errors. CDR3 sequences were aligned to IMGT reference sequences to assign V, D and J gene segments. For a sequence to be retained, a match of at least six nucleotides to both a V gene segment and a J gene segment was required. A rearrangement was called productive if the CDR3 had no stop codons and remained in frame with V and J, and every other rearrangement was called non-productive. Following IMGT convention, CDR3 was defined as the stretch from the second conserved V-encoded cysteine to the conserved J-encoded phenylalanine. In an earlier analysis of 500 to 650 of the donors, sequences lacking an unambiguous match to a single V gene segment were excluded. An earlier analysis of under 750 of the donors called V segments functional above 56.7% productive rearrangements and segregating when the between-donor standard deviation exceeded 5%. A statistical classification framework was built to diagnose cytomegalovirus status from the catalog of TCR beta chain sequences. A later analysis assigned V and J genes by comparing TCR nucleotide sequences with IMGT/GENE-DB human TR gene sequences. A later analysis assigned CDR3 sequences and most-parsimonious VDJ recombination scenarios with the TCRdist pipeline. A later analysis defined each TCR beta chain by its CDR3 amino acid sequence plus V-gene family, and excluded reads lacking a unique V-gene family. A later analysis removed 550 to 650 highly shared, low-generation-probability nucleotide sequences to deal with suspected cross-contamination and a sequencing artifact. In a later analysis, a clonal expansion index for each public chain was calculated from normalized within-repertoire ranks of inferred template counts. Generation probabilities in a later analysis came from a VDJ recombination model fitted to out-of-frame rearrangements, and those results were checked against IGoR. A later analysis scored TCR-TCR, TCR-HLA and TCR-CMV co-occurrence with hypergeometric tests, applying a repertoire-size bias correction to TCR pairs. False discovery rates were estimated in a later analysis by permuting HLA or CMV assignments 20 times. In a later analysis, co-occurring TCRs were grouped using DBSCAN, and TCRdist sequence similarity was added for clustering within HLA-allele-positive subsets. Repertoires with fewer than 30,000 or more than 120,000 public chains, plus five repertoires with anomalous nucleotide sharing, were excluded from co-occurrence clustering. Here the immuneACCESS table is served through TCRdb, limited to in-frame sequences with V and J called. Missing clones are a known gap in these copies; in checked studies unresolved V genes cover under half, and the rest lacks a known reason. The DNA gave D and trimming, while V, J and clone size come from that table. In all, the sample holds around 140,000 clones, and 80% of those were seen once. Approximately 4.1% of the sample comes from the top ten.

The source of this sequence is a man aged 35-49 years in good health and CMV-seronegative. The chain couples TRBV7-8 to TRBJ2-3, and possibly TRBD2, on 6 matching bases. The sequencing input was PBMCs. The sequenced DNA is TGTGCCAGCAGGCGGGACTTCAACACAGATACGCAGTATTTT. This sequence encodes CASRRDFNTDTQYF.